The clone carrying this TCR beta chain showed up just once. This specimen belongs to a study of OX40 agonist ivuxolimab in advanced cancers. Trimming took 2 bases from V and 3 from J, leaving 5 bases between them. The CDR3 totals 12 residues. Germline V gives CDR1 MNHNS, CDR2 SASEGT. Libraries were prepared by immunoSEQ multiplex PCR; TCRdb keeps only in-frame clonotypes and omits some of them. Among roughly 49,000 clones listed, roughly four fifths were seen once. V is TRBV6-1 and J is TRBJ2-7; a possible D gene is TRBD1 (5 bases). The clonotype originates from an adult with an advanced solid tumor such as melanoma, head and neck, liver or kidney cancer. The specimen was CD4+ or CD8+ T cells sorted from blood, collected in a trial of the OX40 agonist ivuxolimab. In DNA, the CDR3 is TGTGCCAGCAGTGAACAGGGCTACGAGCAGTACTTC. Protein product: CASSEQGYEQYF.